Listed here are 16 T cell receptor beta chains from one sample, sequenced in a study of T-cell reconstitution after alpha-beta-depleted transplantation in children. Preparing the TCRbeta library involved the use of unique molecular identifiers. TCRdb itself ran the PCR reads through MiXCR, one entry per CDR3 protein. The sample has 85,000 to 120,000 distinct CDR3 sequences, approximately 5.4% seen once. Material: PBMCs, mostly from graft donor cells, obtained 60 days after TCRalphabeta/CD19-depleted stem cell transplant. These receptors all stem from a female patient aged 2 to 10 who had a stem cell transplant for Fanconi anemia, so the T cells may come from the graft donor.

This clonotype showed up many times. V gene TRBV10-2 combines with J gene TRBJ2-2, with D perhaps matching TRBD1 (7 bases). V lost 0 bases and J lost 4, with 12 bases in between. This CDR3 comprises 16 residues. CDR1 is WSHSY and CDR2 is SAAADI in the germline V gene. The CDR3: CASSESPGGITGELFF. As DNA, the CDR3 is TGCGCCAGCAGTGAGTCGCCAGGGGGGATCACCGGGGAGCTGTTTTTT.

Turning to this clonotype: Possible read error: a much larger clone is one base away. The chain is built from TRBV7-6 and TRBJ2-1, with 11 bases that match TRBD2. The CDR3 has 17 amino acids. V lost 5 bases and J lost 2; bases outside the gene matches: 8. Per the germline V gene, CDR1 is SGHVS and CDR2 is FNYEAQ. The DNA for the CDR3 is TGTGCCAGCAGCGGATTAGCGGGAGGGTTGACCTACAATGAGCAGTTCTTC. The encoded protein is CASSGLAGGLTYNEQFF. Supplemented by reference TRBV7-6 and TRBJ2-1, the full variable domain reads GAGVSQSPRYKVTKRGQDVALRCDPISGHVSLYWYRQALGQGPEFLTYFNYEAQQDKSGLPNDRFSAERPEGSISTLTIQRTEQRDSAMYRCASSGLAGGLTYNEQFFGPGTRLTVL.

In its sample, this clonotype was seen many times. This sequence joins TRBV5-1 and TRBJ2-1, with 12 bases matching TRBD2. There are 16 residues in the CDR3. J lost 5 bases, V lost 2 bases, and 5 bases had no gene match. Germline CDR1 and CDR2: SGHRS and YFSETQ. The CDR3 is CASSLRLAGGDNEQFF. CDR3 nucleotides: TGCGCCAGCAGCTTAAGGCTAGCGGGAGGGGACAATGAGCAGTTCTTC.

This clonotype was seen ten or more times. The chain has TRBV30 and TRBJ2-2, with 7 bases fitting TRBD2. This CDR3 is 14 amino acids long. Germline V gene data show CDR1 as GTSNPN and CDR2 as SVGIG (reference sequence). Losses at the gene ends were 4 bases for V and 5 bases for J; bases not matched to a gene: 7. The chain's CDR3 is CAWNPTLATGELFF. The DNA for the CDR3 is TGTGCCTGGAACCCTACACTAGCGACCGGGGAGCTGTTTTTT. The full variable domain, in which reference TRBV30 and TRBJ2-2 provide the parts outside the CDR3, is SQTIHQWPATLVQPVGSPLSLECTVEGTSNPNLYWYRQAAGRGLQLLFYSVGIGQISSEVPQNLSASRPQDRQFILSSKKLLLSDSGFYLCAWNPTLATGELFFGEGSRLTVL.

This clonotype was counted ten times or more. The chain combines TRBV28 with TRBJ2-5; D ambiguous. The V end lost 6 bases, the J end lost 0 bases, and 11 bases lay between the germline ends. Germline V CDR1 and CDR2: MDHEN, SYDVKM. The CDR3 is 14 amino acids. CDR3 in DNA: TGTGCCAGCAGCGAATTAGAGAACCAAGAGACCCAGTACTTC. It codes for CASSELENQETQYF.

A remark on this clonotype: A single base separates this from a much larger clone, so it may be a read error. As the CDR3 is not closed by the conserved phenylalanine or tryptophan, this likely results from a read error. This rearrangement joins TRBV6-5 to TRBJ2-3; 8 positions match TRBD2. Trimming cost V 2 bases and J 0 bases; bases outside gene matches: 4. The length of the CDR3 is 16 residues. Germline V CDR1 and CDR2: MNHEY, SVGAGI. The CDR3 region is CASSYVSGTSTDTQYC. The CDR3 bases are TGTGCCAGCAGTTACGTTAGCGGGACAAGCACAGATACGCAGTATTGT.

This clonotype showed up just once. The rearrangement joins TRBV27 to TRBJ2-2; the match to TRBD1 covers 12 bases. The CDR3 is 15 residues long. Germline CDR1 reads MNHEY; CDR2 reads SMNVEV (reference sequence). After removal of 2 bases from V and 8 bases from J, the junction contained 3 bases not matched to a gene. The CDR3 sequence: CASSLLGQGAGELFF. CDR3 coding DNA: TGTGCCAGCAGTTTACTGGGACAGGGGGCAGGGGAGCTGTTTTTT.

This clonotype was observed many times. J is TRBJ1-3 and V is TRBV25-1; D is perhaps TRBD1 (5 bases). The CDR3 is 14 residues long. V shed 10 bases and J shed 0 bases, with 13 bases lying between them. Per the germline V gene, CDR1 is MGHDK and CDR2 is SYGVNS. The CDR3 DNA reads as TGTGCCACCAGAGACAGCCTCTCTGGAAACACCATATATTTT. It codes for CATRDSLSGNTIYF.

This clonotype was counted between two and nine times. The J gene is TRBJ2-5, the V gene TRBV7-9; the match to TRBD2 covers 14 bases. Trimming removed 4 bases from V and 2 bases from J; junction bases left unmatched: 6. CDR1 is SEHNR, CDR2 FQNEAQ, per germline (reference sequence). The CDR3 loop spans 17 amino acids. In DNA form, the CDR3 reads TGTGCCAGCAGCTCCGGGACTAGCGGGAGCTTACAAGAGACCCAGTACTTC. Residues: CASSSGTSGSLQETQYF.

This clonotype came up many times. The chain has TRBV12-3 or TRBV12-4 and TRBJ2-5; 9 positions agree with TRBD1. The CDR3 length is 15 residues. V gave up 5 bases and J gave up 5 bases; unmatched junction bases: 9. The CDR3 DNA reads as TGTGCCAGCAGTCCTCGGGACAGGGAATGGGAGACCCAGTACTTC. Its protein is CASSPRDREWETQYF.

This clonotype has at least ten counts. The chain carries TRBV9 and TRBJ2-2; D remains ambiguous. Germline V gene data show CDR1 as SGDLS and CDR2 as YYNGEE. The germline V and J ends were trimmed by 4 bases and 4 bases, with 17 bases remaining between them. The CDR3 is made up of 16 amino acids. The CDR3 sequence is CASSPKARPLTGELFF. The CDR3 nucleotides are TGTGCCAGCAGCCCAAAAGCGAGACCCCTCACCGGGGAGCTGTTTTTT.

This clonotype was seen repeatedly, ten times or more. V and J are TRBV25-1 and TRBJ2-5, with no clear D. CDR1 and CDR2 from the germline V gene are MGHDK and SYGVNS. With 3 bases removed from V and 0 bases from J, the gap between germline ends came to 5 bases. The CDR3 covers 13 residues. The CDR3 here is CASSDGNQETQYF. The CDR3 DNA follows: TGTGCCAGCAGTGATGGGAACCAAGAGACCCAGTACTTC.

This clonotype was detected many times. The chain combines TRBV21-1 with TRBJ1-5; the DNA was not compared with TRBD1, the D call given in the table. TRBV21-1 is a listed pseudogene. This CDR3 is built from 15 residues. CDR3 residues: CASSKVHRGYQPQHF. DNA of the CDR3: TGTGCCAGCAGCAAAGTCCACAGGGGGTATCAGCCCCAGCATTTT.

This clonotype was seen ten or more times. This sequence joins TRBV7-9 and TRBJ2-1; 7 bases are shared with TRBD1. The germline V gene has CDR1 SEHNR and CDR2 FQNEAQ (reference sequence). The CDR3 runs 13 residues. V lost 7 bases and J lost 7; bases outside the gene matches: 7. Written as DNA, the CDR3 is TGTGCCAGCAACCAAGGGGGCCCGAATGAGCAGTTCTTC. It yields the protein CASNQGGPNEQFF.

The chain links TRBV12-3 or TRBV12-4 to TRBJ2-3; D remains unclear. The CDR3 spans 13 residues. V lost 1 base, J lost 4 bases, and 6 bases lay in between. CDR3 in amino acids: CASSLGRPDTQYF. The CDR3 DNA is TGTGCCAGCAGTTTAGGTAGGCCAGATACGCAGTATTTT.

This clonotype was seen ten or more times. This chain joins TRBV12-3 or TRBV12-4 and TRBJ2-7; D unresolved. The CDR3 sequence is 14 residues long. V lost 3 bases, J lost 0 bases, and 9 bases lay in between. CDR3 amino acids: CASSFPAHSYEQYF. As DNA, the CDR3 is TGTGCCAGCAGTTTTCCTGCTCACTCCTACGAGCAGTACTTC.